This is a list of T cell receptor beta chains from one sample in a study of human T cells and chemical hapten exposure. From the RACE reads, TCRdb called clonotypes with MiXCR, one entry per CDR3 protein. Of tens of thousands of distinct CDR3 sequences in the sample, approximately 7.4% are singletons; the top ten hold around a tenth. Sequencing was carried out using whole blood. The origin of the receptors is a human donor in good health. Some clones in this sample may be carry-over from other donors' samples. Each CDR3 is given with its conserved first and last residue. A D gene is named only where the DNA matches it firmly. Not all rows give a size; the values are once, few, many and, for expanded clones, a class.

many | TRBJ1-5 | TRBD1 | TRBV6-6 | TGTGCCAGCAGAACAGGGGAGGGTTATCAGCCCCAGCATTTT | CASRTGEGYQPQHF
- | TRBJ1-3 | - | TRBV29-1 | TGCAGCGTGGAAGGGGACGCCTCTGGAAACACCATATATTTT | CSVEGDASGNTIYF
few | TRBJ2-7 | - | TRBV5-1 | TGCGCCAGCACCGCAGCAGGGGGGCTTTCTGAGCAGTACTTC | CASTAAGGLSEQYF
few | TRBJ1-1 | - | TRBV12-3/TRBV12-4 | TGTGCCAGCACCGGATTCGGTCCTGAAGCTTTCTTT | CASTGFGPEAFF
many | TRBJ1-2 | - | TRBV21-1 | TGTGCCAGCAGCTCAACGTCCACCCCAGGGGGCAATGGCTACACCTTC | CASSSTSTPGGNGYTF
many | TRBJ2-1 | TRBD2 | TRBV4-2 | TGTGCCAGCAGCCAGTTACCCGGGACTAGCGGGAGGGCGACCTACAATGAGCAGTTCTTC | CASSQLPGTSGRATYNEQFF
many | TRBJ1-5 | - | TRBV6-6 | TGTGCCAGCAGCTCGGACCCATGGAGCAATCAGCCCCAGCATTTT | CASSSDPWSNQPQHF
few | TRBJ2-5 | - | TRBV7-9 | TGTGCCAGCAGCTTAGCACCAAACCACAGGGTTTTAGGAGAGACCCAGTACTTC | CASSLAPNHRVLGETQYF
many | TRBJ1-2 | - | TRBV3-1 | TGTGCCAGCAGCCAAGATTACAGGGCCCGAGAATCTGGCTACACCTTC | CASSQDYRARESGYTF
many | TRBJ2-2 | - | TRBV9 | TGTGCCAGCAGCGTAGAAGGAGCCGGGGAGCTGTTTTTT | CASSVEGAGELFF
- | TRBJ2-7 | - | TRBV28 | TGTGCCAGCAGTTTCATAAGAAGGGGCTACGAGCAGTACTTC | CASSFIRRGYEQYF
few | TRBJ1-5 | - | TRBV7-8 | TGTGCCAGCAGCTTAGCGCTGACAGGTCTTGTCAATCAGCCCCAGCATTTT | CASSLALTGLVNQPQHF
few | TRBJ2-5 | - | TRBV7-2 | TGTGCCAGCAGCTTAGTGGTCCAGCCCATCCAAGAGACCCAGTACTTC | CASSLVVQPIQETQYF
many | TRBJ1-1 | TRBD1 | TRBV6-1 | TGTGCCAGCAGTGAAGCGCTTCAAGGCAGGGGGCGGACTGAAGCTTTCTTT | CASSEALQGRGRTEAFF
many | TRBJ2-2 | TRBD2 | TRBV30 | TGTGCCTGGAGTGTACTAGCTAGCGGACCTACCGGGGAGCTGTTTTTT | CAWSVLASGPTGELFF
few | TRBJ1-5 | - | TRBV6-5 | TGTGCCAGCAGTTACTCGTTCGGTGCAAATCAGCCCCAGCATTTT | CASSYSFGANQPQHF
many | TRBJ2-1 | TRBD2 | TRBV6-5 | TGTGCCAGCAGTTACGACCTAGCGGTAGCTCCTGGGGGTGAGCAGTTCTTC | CASSYDLAVAPGGEQFF
many | TRBJ2-7 | TRBD1 | TRBV5-1 | TGCGCCAGCAGCTTGACCGCGACAGGGCGGGAGCAGTACTTC | CASSLTATGREQYF
many | TRBJ1-6 | TRBD1 | TRBV28 | TGTGCCAGCAGTTTGGACAGGGTTTATTCACCCCTCCACTTT | CASSLDRVYSPLHF
many | TRBJ2-3 | - | TRBV4-3 | TGCGCCAGCAGCCAAGAGGCCGGGTCGGTTTGGGCAGATACGCAGTATTTT | CASSQEAGSVWADTQYF
many | TRBJ1-2 | - | TRBV7-2 | TGTGCCAGCAGCTTAAGTACGGGTCCAGCGCATGGCTACACCTTC | CASSLSTGPAHGYTF
few | TRBJ2-1 | - | TRBV7-9 | TGTGCCAGCAGCTTAGCCCACTCCCTTAACAATGAGCAGTTCTTC | CASSLAHSLNNEQFF
- | TRBJ1-4 | TRBD1 | TRBV12-3/TRBV12-4 | TGTGCCAGCAGCTCAGGGGGGAATAATGAAAAACTGTTTTTT | CASSSGGNNEKLFF
many | TRBJ2-1 | TRBD2 | TRBV7-9 | TGTGCCAGCACACCCCGGGGGAGGGGAGGGCCCTCTGATGAGCAGTTCTTC | CASTPRGRGGPSDEQFF
- | TRBJ1-1 | TRBD1 | TRBV29-1 | TGCAGCGTTTCGACAGGGCTGAACACTGAAGCTTTCTTT | CSVSTGLNTEAFF
many | TRBJ2-1 | - | TRBV5-5 | TGTGCCAGCAGCCCCCGGGACCACTACAATGAGCAGTTCTTC | CASSPRDHYNEQFF
- | TRBJ1-2 | - | TRBV20-1 | TGCAGTGCTAGAGGAGGGACGTCCTATGGCTACACCTTC | CSARGGTSYGYTF
many | TRBJ2-4 | TRBD1 | TRBV7-8 | TGTGCCAGCAGCCGGGACAGGGTCCCGGCGGTAGCCAAAAACATTCAGTACTTC | CASSRDRVPAVAKNIQYF
many | TRBJ2-3 | - | TRBV20-1 | TGCAGTGCCGTTCGGCCTGGAGCAGATACGCAGTATTTT | CSAVRPGADTQYF
many | TRBJ2-1 | TRBD1 | TRBV6-4 | TGTGCCAGCAGTGACTCGACAGGGGGCAATGAGCAGTTCTTC | CASSDSTGGNEQFF
few | TRBJ1-4 | - | TRBV5-4 | TGTGCCAGCAGTTTAAAAGCGGGCGATGAAAAACTGTTTTTT | CASSLKAGDEKLFF
many | TRBJ1-1 | - | TRBV6-2/TRBV6-3 | TGTGCCAGCAGTGAAAGGGACGGAGTGAACACTGAAGCTTTCTTT | CASSERDGVNTEAFF
many | TRBJ1-1 | - | TRBV5-1 | TGCGCCAGCAGCTTGTCCGGGACGGAGAACACTGAAGCTTTCTTT | CASSLSGTENTEAFF
few | TRBJ2-1 | TRBD2 | TRBV7-9 | TGTGCCAGCAGCCCAGATGGGACTAGCGGGAGGTTTGGGCAGTTCTTC | CASSPDGTSGRFGQFF
many | TRBJ1-1 | - | TRBV2 | TGTGCCAGCCAACAGGGTGGCGAGTACACTGAAGCTTTCTTT | CASQQGGEYTEAFF
many | TRBJ2-1 | TRBD2 | TRBV11-2 | TGTGCCAGCAGCTTGGCACCTGCTAGCGGGAGGGCAAATGAGCAGTTCTTC | CASSLAPASGRANEQFF
many | TRBJ1-1 | - | TRBV18 | TGTGCCAGCTCACCATCGGCTAACACTGAAGCTTTCTTT | CASSPSANTEAFF
many | TRBJ2-3 | - | TRBV11-3 | TGTGCCAGCAGCTCCCTCAATACGCAGTATTTT | CASSSLNTQYF
few | TRBJ1-1 | - | TRBV10-3 | TGTGCCATCAGTGACCCCGACATCTCACTGAACACTGAAGCTTTCTTT | CAISDPDISLNTEAFF
many | TRBJ2-6 | - | TRBV27 | TGTGCCAGCAGTCCCGGGAGACCTAGCTCTGGGGCCAACGTCCTGACTTTC | CASSPGRPSSGANVLTF
many | TRBJ1-1 | TRBD1 | TRBV28 | TGTGCCAGCAGTGCCCGATGGACAGGGGGGCTAACTGAAGCTTTCTTT | CASSARWTGGLTEAFF
few | TRBJ2-7 | TRBD1 | TRBV20-1 | TGCAGTGCTATCAGGGGGCAGTGCGACGAGCAGTACTTC | CSAIRGQCDEQYF
many | TRBJ1-3 | TRBD1 | TRBV10-3 | TGTGCCACCGAGCCGGGACAGGTCTCTGGAAACACCATATATTTT | CATEPGQVSGNTIYF
- | TRBJ2-1 | - | TRBV5-6 | TGTGCCAGCAGCGATGACACCCTCTCCTACAATGAGCAGTTCTTC | CASSDDTLSYNEQFF
many | TRBJ1-1 | - | TRBV12-3/TRBV12-4 | TGTGCCAGCAGTTTTTCTACGGGGGGAACTGAAGCTTTCTTT | CASSFSTGGTEAFF
few | TRBJ1-1 | - | TRBV11-2 | TGTGCCAGCAGGTTAACTAACCTGGCTTTCTTT | CASRLTNLAFF
few | TRBJ1-5 | - | TRBV18 | TGTGCCAGCTCACCACCGGGTCAGCCCCAGCATTTT | CASSPPGQPQHF
many | TRBJ2-7 | TRBD2 | TRBV6-1 | TGTGCCAGCAGTGAAACGGCTAGCGGGACGTACGAGCAGTACTTC | CASSETASGTYEQYF
- | TRBJ1-2 | TRBD1 | TRBV19 | TGTGCCAGTAGTATTCTCCAGGGACAGGGCTCCGTCTATGGCGACACCTTC | CASSILQGQGSVYGDTF
many | TRBJ1-2 | - | TRBV20-1 | TGCAGTGCTAGTGGGGACGCCTATGGCTACACCTTC | CSASGDAYGYTF
few | TRBJ1-2 | TRBD1 | TRBV20-1 | TGCAGTGCTACTCCAGGACAGGGGGCGTCCTATGGCGACACCTTC | CSATPGQGASYGDTF
many | TRBJ2-3 | TRBD2 | TRBV6-7 | TGTGCCAGCAGGGCTATAGCGGGAGCCTACACAGATACGCAGTATTTT | CASRAIAGAYTDTQYF
many | TRBJ2-1 | TRBD1 | TRBV6-4 | TGTGCCAGCAAGCCGGGACAGGGGGCAAATGAGCAGTTCTTC | CASKPGQGANEQFF